Below are 29 T cell receptor beta chains sequenced from a single sample in a study of cytomegalovirus exposure and HLA in healthy donors. The PCR made use of 60 Vbeta and 13 Jbeta primers. Produced via immunoSEQ multiplex PCR; TCRdb's table is partial and in-frame only. This table has tens of thousands of clones, 78% appearing once. What was sequenced was PBMCs. Receptors were obtained from a man between 40 and 49 years old in good health and CMV-seronegative.

This chain links TRBV7-9 with TRBJ2-7; TRBD2 agrees at 8 bases. The CDR3 runs 16 residues. V gave up 5 bases and J gave up 3 bases; unmatched junction bases: 12. Germline CDR1 SEHNR, CDR2 FQNEAQ (reference sequence). The CDR3 spells CASSPGGGAGLYEQYF. The DNA for the CDR3 is TGTGCCAGCAGCCCGGGGGGGGGCGCGGGTCTCTACGAGCAGTACTTC.

CDR3 residues: CAWSHTGNTEAFF. The CDR3 nucleotides are TGTGCCTGGAGCCATACAGGAAACACTGAAGCTTTCTTT. The chain carries TRBV30 and TRBJ1-1, with D tentatively TRBD1 (5 bases). CDR1 and CDR2 (germline): GTSNPN, SVGIG (reference sequence). The CDR3 is made up of 13 amino acids. Trimming left V 3 bases short and J 2 bases short, with 10 bases between.

V gene TRBV29-1 combines with J gene TRBJ2-7, with 10 positions matching TRBD1. V was clipped by 7 bases and J by 9 bases; unmatched bases: 12. CDR3 length equals 13 residues. From germline, CDR1 is SQVTM and CDR2 ANQGSEA. CDR3 DNA sequence: TGCAGCGCTAGGGGGACAGGGGATGTGGGGCAGTACTTC. Translation: CSARGTGDVGQYF.

V is TRBV7-8 and J is TRBJ2-6; 10 bases are a match to TRBD1. The germline V gene has CDR1 SGHVS and CDR2 FQNEAQ. The CDR3 covers 19 residues. J gave up 0 bases and V 5 bases, and 10 bases lay outside the gene matches. The DNA for the CDR3 is TGTGCCAGCAGCCAATCCCGGACAGGGGGTCACTCTGGGGCCAACGTCCTGACTTTC. It yields the protein CASSQSRTGGHSGANVLTF. Full variable domain (missing parts from reference TRBV7-8 and TRBJ2-6): GAGVSQSPRYKVAKRGQDVALRCDPISGHVSLFWYQQALGQGPEFLTYFQNEAQLDKSGLPSDRFFAERPEGSVSTLKIQRTQQEDSAVYLCASSQSRTGGHSGANVLTFGAGSRLTVL.

The rearrangement uses TRBV2 and TRBJ2-1, with D maybe TRBD2 (6 bases). This CDR3 has 15 amino acids. Trimming cost V 2 bases and J 6 bases, with 14 bases left between them. Germline V gives CDR1 SNHLY, CDR2 FYNNEI. The CDR3 region has the DNA TGTGCCAGCAGTGAAACACCGGGACTCATCAATGAGCAGTTCTTC. Protein: CASSETPGLINEQFF.

The chain employs TRBV19 and TRBJ1-5; 7 bases match TRBD1. The trim removed 4 bases at V and 6 bases at J, leaving 6 bases unmatched. There are 14 residues in the CDR3. Germline CDR1 and CDR2: LNHDA and SQIVND (reference sequence). The CDR3 is CASSTTGSGQPQHF. In DNA form, the CDR3 reads TGTGCCAGTAGTACGACAGGGTCGGGTCAGCCCCAGCATTTT.

The table lists this clone with a few counts. V usage is TRBV4-1 and J usage is TRBJ1-1; D gene uncertain. This CDR3 spans 14 amino acids. V was pared by 2 bases and J by 0 bases, with 7 bases between. Germline CDR1 MGHRA, CDR2 YSYEKL. The CDR3, as DNA: TGCGCCAGCAGCCAACAATACATGAACACTGAAGCTTTCTTT. Protein sequence: CASSQQYMNTEAFF.

V gene TRBV6-4 combines with J gene TRBJ2-6; maybe TRBD1 (5 bases). This CDR3 spans 16 amino acids. Trimming took 4 bases from V and 4 from J, leaving 14 bases between them. Germline loops: CDR1 MRHNA, CDR2 SNTAGT. CDR3 DNA: TGTGCCAGCAGTGCCCAGACAGCCTCCGGGGCCAACGTCCTGACTTTC. As protein: CASSAQTASGANVLTF.

This chain connects TRBV9 to TRBJ2-3; D uncertain. This CDR3 region has 16 residues. Per germline, CDR1 SGDLS and CDR2 YYNGEE. V lost 4 bases and J 1 base, leaving 16 bases between the germline ends. The CDR3 loop is CASSPDEAPGTDTQYF. The DNA for the CDR3 is TGTGCCAGCAGCCCCGACGAGGCACCCGGCACAGATACGCAGTATTTT.

V gene TRBV28 combines with J gene TRBJ2-7; 12 bases are a match to TRBD2. CDR1 is MDHEN, CDR2 SYDVKM, per germline. J lost 2 bases, V lost 4 bases, and 12 bases had no gene match. The CDR3 has 18 amino acids. The CDR3 sequence is CASSSPSFLAGGTYEQYF. DNA of the CDR3: TGTGCCAGCAGTTCCCCTTCCTTTCTAGCGGGAGGGACCTACGAGCAGTACTTC.

This clone is deemed medium-sized (0.01 to 0.1%). In DNA form, the CDR3 reads TGTGCCAGCAGTCAACTCACACAGGGGCCCAATCAGCCCCAGCATTTT. This translates into CASSQLTQGPNQPQHF. The chain recombines TRBV6-6 with TRBJ1-5, with 7 bases fitting TRBD1. The CDR3 runs to 16 residues. Looked up from germline, CDR1 is MNHNY and CDR2 is SVGAGI (reference sequence). J gave up 3 bases and V 5 bases, and 10 bases lay outside the gene matches.

This chain uses TRBV18 with TRBJ2-1; 9 bases line up with TRBD2. Germline V lookup: CDR1 KGHSH, CDR2 LQKENI. The CDR3 spans 14 residues. Germline trimming cut 2 bases from V and 6 bases from J; bases unmatched to any gene: 2. CDR3 amino acids: CASSPSGRPNEQFF. In DNA form, the CDR3 reads TGTGCCAGCTCACCAAGCGGGAGGCCCAATGAGCAGTTCTTC.

This rearrangement joins TRBV2 to TRBJ2-7; D might be TRBD1 (6 bases). Germline assignment: CDR1 SNHLY and CDR2 FYNNEI. V lost 8 bases and J lost 0, with 11 bases in between. The CDR3 spans 13 residues. The chain's CDR3 is CASERDTSYEQYF. The CDR3 DNA follows: TGTGCCAGCGAAAGGGACACCTCCTACGAGCAGTACTTC.

The J gene is TRBJ2-7, the V gene TRBV4-3; the match to TRBD2 covers 7 bases. The CDR3 runs 15 residues. Germline CDR1 and CDR2: LGHNA and YSLEER. The junction had 6 bases not matched to a gene; V was cut back by 1 base and J by 3 bases. The CDR3 protein is CASSQGASGLYEQYF. The DNA for the CDR3 is TGCGCCAGCAGCCAAGGGGCTAGCGGACTCTACGAGCAGTACTTC.

This clone was seen only once. The chain combines TRBV29-1 with TRBJ2-1; TRBD2 aligns across 7 bases. Germline trimming cut 6 bases from V and 0 bases from J; bases unmatched to any gene: 2. Germline CDR1 reads SQVTM; CDR2 reads ANQGSEA. This CDR3 comprises 13 residues. The CDR3 here is CSVTSVSYNEQFF. The CDR3 nucleotides are TGCAGCGTAACTAGCGTCTCCTACAATGAGCAGTTCTTC.

CDR3: CASSLDGRVEETQYF. The DNA of the CDR3 is TGTGCCAGCAGCTTAGATGGCAGGGTCGAAGAGACCCAGTACTTC. This chain connects TRBV7-2 to TRBJ2-5; D might be TRBD1 (5 bases). From germline, CDR1 is SGHTA and CDR2 FQGNSA. V was clipped by 1 base and J by 3 bases, with 12 bases between them. The CDR3 covers 15 residues.

The V and J genes are TRBV28 and TRBJ2-6; D is uncertain. The V end was cut by 5 bases, the J end by 0 bases, with 11 bases between. Per the germline V gene, CDR1 is MDHEN and CDR2 is SYDVKM. The CDR3 has 16 amino acids. The CDR3 region is CASSLRRSSGANVLTF. CDR3 coding DNA: TGTGCCAGCAGTCTTCGCCGGTCCTCTGGGGCCAACGTCCTGACTTTC.

This chain connects TRBV5-1 to TRBJ1-1; 7 bases are shared with TRBD1. Germline V CDR1 and CDR2: SGHRS, YFSETQ. After removal of 3 bases from V and 6 bases from J, the junction contained 11 bases not matched to a gene. CDR3 length: 15 residues. The DNA for the CDR3 is TGCGCCAGCAGCTCCGAAAAACAGGGGAGACCTGAAGCTTTCTTT. This codes for CASSSEKQGRPEAFF.

The rearrangement links TRBV5-1 to TRBJ2-5, with 10 bases matching TRBD1. With 3 bases clipped from V and 4 bases from J, the junction kept 6 bases outside the gene matches. CDR3 size: 15 residues. The germline V gene encodes CDR1 SGHRS and CDR2 YFSETQ. The CDR3, as DNA: TGCGCCAGCAGCTCGGGGACAGGGGTCATAGAGACCCAGTACTTC. Protein: CASSSGTGVIETQYF.

This chain connects TRBV2 to TRBJ1-4, with a weak D call TRBD1 (6 bases). The CDR3 is 14 amino acids. Trimming cost V 4 bases and J 8 bases, with 14 bases left between them. The germline CDR1 and CDR2 sequences are SNHLY and FYNNEI. The CDR3 is CASSGDTVNEKLFF. CDR3 bases: TGTGCCAGCAGTGGGGACACTGTAAACGAAAAACTGTTTTTT.

The chain has TRBV7-2 and TRBJ2-1, with D perhaps TRBD2 (6 bases). There are 14 residues in the CDR3. The germline V gene has CDR1 SGHTA and CDR2 FQGNSA. V lost 5 bases to trimming and J lost 0 bases, with 8 bases between them. DNA of the CDR3: TGTGCCAGCAGCGAGACTAGCTCCTACAATGAGCAGTTCTTC. Its protein product is CASSETSSYNEQFF.

V is TRBV19 and J is TRBJ1-3; D not certain. CDR1 is LNHDA and CDR2 is SQIVND in the germline V gene (reference sequence). CDR3 length: 14 amino acids. V was shortened by 6 bases and J by 0 bases, with 9 bases between the two germline ends. CDR3 sequence reads: CASRDGSSGNTIYF. CDR3 coding DNA: TGTGCCAGTAGGGACGGGAGCTCTGGAAACACCATATATTTT.

This clone came up a few times. The CDR3 bases are TGTGCCAGCAGGCTGGGGGTAGCGGGAGTCGGAGAGCAGTACTTC. Protein: CASRLGVAGVGEQYF. The rearrangement joins TRBV28 to TRBJ2-7; 9 nucleotides match TRBD2. Germline V gene data show CDR1 as MDHEN and CDR2 as SYDVKM. The CDR3 is 15 amino acids. V dropped 6 bases and J dropped 7; count of bases not matched to a gene: 13.

The V call is TRBV11-2, the J call TRBJ2-7; no definite D call. V was pared by 4 bases and J by 6 bases, with 16 bases between. From germline, CDR1 is SGHAT and CDR2 FQNNGV. The CDR3 runs 14 residues. The CDR3 DNA sequence: TGTGCCAGCAGCTCTTCGGCAGGTCGCCCCGAGCAGTACTTC. Protein: CASSSSAGRPEQYF. Full variable domain (outside the CDR3, taken from reference TRBV11-2 and TRBJ2-7): EAGVAQSPRYKIIEKRQSVAFWCNPISGHATLYWYQQILGQGPKLLIQFQNNGVVDDSQLPKDRFSAERLKGVDSTLKIQPAKLEDSAVYLCASSSSAGRPEQYFGPGTRLTVT.

The chain is built from TRBV5-4 and TRBJ2-6, with D perhaps TRBD1 (6 bases). This CDR3 has 16 residues. V lost 3 bases and J 4 bases, leaving 14 bases between the germline ends. Germline values: CDR1 SGHNT, CDR2 YYREEE (reference sequence). For the CDR3, the DNA is TGTGCCAGCAGCTCGGAAACAGGGCCCGGGGCCAACGTCCTGACTTTC. Translation: CASSSETGPGANVLTF.

The CDR3: CASRFRGWWGYGYTF. The CDR3 nucleotides are TGTGCCAGCAGATTTAGGGGCTGGTGGGGCTATGGCTACACCTTC. The gene calls are TRBV5-6 and TRBJ1-2; the D gene is possibly TRBD1 (5 bases). V gave up 5 bases and J gave up 4 bases, with 18 bases separating them. This CDR3 comprises 15 residues. Germline-derived CDR1 and CDR2 are SGHDT and YYEEEE.

The chain employs TRBV30 and TRBJ1-4; D may be TRBD1 (5 bases). Germline lookup yields CDR1 GTSNPN and CDR2 SVGIG (reference sequence). The V end lost 7 bases, the J end lost 8 bases, and 20 bases lay between the germline ends. This CDR3 is 14 amino acids long. CDR3 bases: TGTGCCTCCTCGGGGGTCAGGGCGGCAGAAAAACTGTTTTTT. Translating it yields CASSGVRAAEKLFF.

As regards this clone: The sample holds other DNA sequences that translate to the same CDR3. This sequence joins TRBV13 and TRBJ2-7, with 8 bases identical to TRBD1. Germline CDR1 reads PRHDT; CDR2 reads FYEKMQ (reference sequence). The junction had 11 bases not matched to a gene; V was cut back by 3 bases and J by 7 bases. The CDR3 runs to 15 residues. CDR3 bases: TGTGCCAGCAGCTTCAGGACAGGGAGTCTCTATGAGCAGTACTTC. Protein: CASSFRTGSLYEQYF.

Regarding this clone: A read error may account for a junction end that differs from germline. This chain links TRBV7-7 with TRBJ2-3; D is perhaps TRBD1 (7 bases). CDR3 length: 17 residues. Germline values: CDR1 SSHAT, CDR2 FNYEAQ (reference sequence). Here the CDR3 reads CASSLTGDRFSTDTQYF. The CDR3 DNA is TGTGCTAGCAGCTTAACGGGGGACAGATTTAGCACAGATACGCAGTATTTT.